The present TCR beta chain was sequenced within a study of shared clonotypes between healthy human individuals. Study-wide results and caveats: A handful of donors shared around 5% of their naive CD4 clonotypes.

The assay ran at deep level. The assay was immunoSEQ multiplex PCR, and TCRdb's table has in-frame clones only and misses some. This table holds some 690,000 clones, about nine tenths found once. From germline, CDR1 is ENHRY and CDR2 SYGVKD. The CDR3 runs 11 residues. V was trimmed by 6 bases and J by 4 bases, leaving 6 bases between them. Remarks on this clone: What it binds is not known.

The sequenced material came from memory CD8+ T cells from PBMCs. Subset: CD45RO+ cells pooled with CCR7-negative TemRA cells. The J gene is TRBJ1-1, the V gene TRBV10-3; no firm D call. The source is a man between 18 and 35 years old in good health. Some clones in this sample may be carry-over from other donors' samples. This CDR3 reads CAIRESTEAFF. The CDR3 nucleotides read TGTGCCATCAGAGAGAGCACTGAAGCTTTCTTT.